This TCR beta chain originates from a study of cytomegalovirus exposure and HLA in healthy donors. General observations from the study: DRB1 had the most TCR associations and HLA-C the fewest, a later analysis found, with rates varying by HLA locus. Common viral pathogens seemed to be connected with several of the most significant clusters, according to a later analysis. TCR beta chain V- and J-gene trimming was linked, in a later analysis, to a missense variant in DCLRE1C. In an earlier analysis, productive rearrangement rates for most beta V segments clustered near 87% or 30%.

Notes on this clone: What it binds is not known.

The CDR3 runs 12 residues. V was clipped by 0 bases and J by 5 bases, with 5 bases between them. Germline V lookup: CDR1 GTSNPN, CDR2 SVGIG (reference sequence). PCR used 60 Vbeta primers and 13 Jbeta primers. Sequenced by immunoSEQ multiplex PCR; TCRdb stores in-frame clones only, minus some. The sample totals approximately 93,000 clones. The specimen sequenced was PBMCs. V gene TRBV30 combines with J gene TRBJ1-5; D gene unclear. This TCR came from a young woman in good health and CMV-seronegative. This CDR3 is CAWSVEDQPQHF. CDR3 in DNA: TGTGCCTGGAGTGTTGAGGATCAGCCCCAGCATTTT.